This T cell receptor (beta chain) was identified during a study of T cell responses to AZD1222 COVID-19 vaccine. Study observations and caveats: Close to half of spike-specific TCRs reportedly recognize unmutated variant regions. The study sampled repertoires only after the peak T cell response.

Clones were sequenced by immunoSEQ multiplex PCR, and TCRdb holds only the in-frame ones, with some missing. Counted here are around 130,000 clones, around 83% occurring once; the ten biggest clones make up 2.5% to 3.5%. The CDR3 sequence is 15 residues long. Germline assignment: CDR1 SGHRS and CDR2 YFSETQ. The germline V and J ends were trimmed by 0 bases and 5 bases, with 15 bases remaining between them. As concerns this clone: Its specificity is not known.

The clonotype originates from an adult who received the AZD1222 COVID-19 vaccine. The starting material was peripheral blood, obtained 28 days after the second AZD1222 dose. The V and J genes are TRBV5-1 and TRBJ2-7, with D maybe TRBD2 (7 bases). Here the CDR3 DNA reads TGCGCCAGCAGCTTGGAGGGGGGGCCTTACCACGAGCAGTACTTC. It translates to CASSLEGGPYHEQYF.